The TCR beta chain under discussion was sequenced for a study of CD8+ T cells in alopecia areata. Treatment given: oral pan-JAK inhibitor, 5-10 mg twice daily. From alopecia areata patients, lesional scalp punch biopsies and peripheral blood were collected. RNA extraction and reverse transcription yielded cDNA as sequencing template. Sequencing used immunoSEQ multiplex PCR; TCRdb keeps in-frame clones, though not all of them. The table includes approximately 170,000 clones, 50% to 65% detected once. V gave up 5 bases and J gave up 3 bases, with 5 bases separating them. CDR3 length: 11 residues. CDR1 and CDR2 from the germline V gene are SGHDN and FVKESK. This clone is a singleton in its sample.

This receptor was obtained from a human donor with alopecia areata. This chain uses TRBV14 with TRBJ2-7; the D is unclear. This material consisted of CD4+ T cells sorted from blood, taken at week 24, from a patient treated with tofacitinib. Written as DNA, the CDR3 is TGTGCCAGCAGCAGGAGCTACGAGCAGTACTTC. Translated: CASSRSYEQYF. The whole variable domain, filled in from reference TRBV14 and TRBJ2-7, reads EAGVTQFPSHSVIEKGQTVTLRCDPISGHDNLYWYRRVMGKEIKFLLHFVKESKQDESGMPNNRFLAERTGGTYSTLKVQPAELEDSGVYFCASSRSYEQYFGPGTRLTVT.